This T cell receptor (beta chain) comes out of a study of radiotherapy plus CTLA-4 blockade in lung cancer (dated by TCRdb to the late 2010s). A note on the overall study: Among enrolled patients, about 17% had an objective response and 30% to 35% reached disease control. The investigation overall reported the following: After treatment with radiotherapy and ipilimumab, TCR clones that originated in tumors expanded in peripheral blood. The strongest predictors of response were reported to be early dynamic shifts in blood T cell clones along with a rise in serum interferon-beta following radiation.

As for this clone: What antigen it recognizes has not been identified. No much larger clone is present one base from it, and per-base qualities are unavailable.

Reading the germline V gene (reference sequence) gives CDR1 SEHNR and CDR2 FQNEAQ. Deletion took 5 bases off V and 6 bases off J, with a span of 10 bases between the germline ends. The CDR3 goes from the cysteine to the phenylalanine over 13 residues. Solely the CDR3 DNA is kept, with 39 bases framed from the first base. In this study, focal radiation therapy paired with CTLA-4 blockade (ipilimumab) was tested in patients who had chemo-refractory metastatic non-small-cell lung cancer. Receptors were amplified or captured by the immunoSEQ multiplex PCR assay. What TCRdb holds here is the immuneACCESS table cut down to in-frame rearrangements. Part of the clones is not present; checked against another copy, under half of the missing clones reflect an unresolved V gene, and the others are unexplained. The sample has some 43,000 clones on record, 80% to 85% of them singletons. The top ten hold 3.3% of the sample.

The sample was peripheral blood, taken from a patient treated with radiotherapy plus ipilimumab. This receptor chain uses TRBV7-9 and TRBJ2-2; TRBD1 could be the D gene, as 6 bases match. The sequence came from a human donor with non-small cell lung cancer who had stable disease on radiotherapy plus ipilimumab. The CDR3 reads CASSGTGPGELFF. The nucleotides are TGTGCCAGCAGCGGAACAGGGCCCGGGGAGCTGTTTTTT.